The T cell receptor beta chain under discussion was sequenced for a study of T cell responses to AZD1222 COVID-19 vaccine. TCRdb's table, derived via immunoSEQ multiplex PCR, lists solely in-frame clones and lacks some. This table holds about 140,000 clones, over 85% found once. Regarding this clone: Antigen unknown.

There are 15 residues in the CDR3. Germline CDR1 reads KGHDR; CDR2 reads SFDVKD. The junction had 10 bases not matched to a gene; V was cut back by 3 bases and J by 6 bases. General study points: The donors showed a predominance of white British ancestry and of females, with possible underestimation of clonal diversity.

The receptor was isolated from an adult in good health. Sequenced material: peripheral blood, taken on day 0 of MenACWY control vaccination. The chain recombines TRBV24-1 with TRBJ2-7; TRBD1 matches at 7 bases. CDR3 loop: CATSDQRTGGFEQYF. The CDR3 DNA sequence: TGTGCCACCAGTGATCAAAGGACAGGAGGTTTCGAGCAGTACTTC.